This entry lists 8 T cell receptor beta chains sequenced from one sample in a study of T cells in Graves' hyperthyroidism and ophthalmopathy. From RNA transcripts, TCR beta CDR3 regions were amplified. First-round RT-PCR with HTBI primers amplified the TCR CDR3 region. MiXCR was run by TCRdb on the multiplex PCR reads, yielding one entry per CDR3 protein. The repertoire holds some 92,000 distinct CDR3 sequences, around 40% seen once, with roughly a tenth in the top ten. The sample taken for sequencing was peripheral blood or thyroid tissue (not recorded which). These TCRs come from a woman in her twenties or thirties with Graves' hyperthyroidism.

A word on this clonotype: With a much larger clone just one base away, this may be a read error. This chain links TRBV7-2 with TRBJ1-4, with D maybe TRBD1 (5 bases). The CDR3 spans 18 residues. From germline, CDR1 is SGHTA and CDR2 FQGNSA. V lost 5 bases, J lost 3 bases, and 22 bases lay in between. The CDR3 DNA reads TGTGCCAGCAGCCAAGAGAGAGGCGGGGGAAGGGCTAATGAAAAACTGTTTTTT. It translates to CASSQERGGGRANEKLFF.

The chain has TRBV20-1 and TRBJ2-7; 8 bases agree with TRBD1. The CDR3 covers 13 residues. Germline assignment: CDR1 DFQATT and CDR2 SNEGSKA (reference sequence). Unmatched junction bases numbered 4, after V lost 4 bases and J lost 2 bases. This CDR3 is CSAKTGATYEQYF. The CDR3 coding sequence is TGCAGTGCTAAGACAGGGGCCACCTACGAGCAGTACTTC.

A word on this clonotype: The DNA is left out, because the CDR3 cannot be placed on it with certainty; the CDR3 is given as TCRdb lists it. The chain has TRBV10-3 and TRBJ1-4; the table gives TRBD1 as D, unverified against the DNA. CDR1 ENHRY and CDR2 SYGVKD come from the germline V gene. The CDR3 adds up to 21 amino acids, both ends counted. CDR3 residues: CAISESGTVYEQYFGYEKLFF.

The rearrangement links TRBV7-8 to TRBJ1-2; 8 bases align to TRBD1. Germline CDR1 reads SGHVS; CDR2 reads FQNEAQ. Trimming took 0 bases from V and 6 from J; bases not matched to a gene: 9. This CDR3 contains 16 residues. The CDR3 bases are TGTGCCAGCAGCTTAGCATTACGGACAGGGCTCCATGGCTACACCTTC. As protein: CASSLALRTGLHGYTF.

This clonotype was counted many times. The CDR3 bases are TGTGCCAGCAGTTACTCCAAGGGGACAATCCCTTTGGAGCAGTACTTC. The encoded protein is CASSYSKGTIPLEQYF. V gene TRBV6-5 combines with J gene TRBJ2-7; a weak D match, TRBD1 (6 bases). The germline V and J ends were trimmed by 0 bases and 7 bases, with 19 bases remaining between them. The CDR3 length is 16 residues. Germline CDR1 MNHEY, CDR2 SVGAGI.

This clonotype was picked up many times. V usage is TRBV11-2 and J usage is TRBJ2-3; TRBD2 is a possible D gene (5 bases). The V and J ends lost 4 bases and 4 bases respectively, with 9 bases between them. Germline V gives CDR1 SGHAT, CDR2 FQNNGV. The CDR3 spans 13 residues. CDR3 DNA sequence: TGTGCCAGCAGCTCACTAGACTCAGATACGCAGTATTTT. It codes for CASSSLDSDTQYF.

This chain joins TRBV7-9 and TRBJ1-2; D not resolved. Germline-derived CDR1 and CDR2 are SEHNR and FQNEAQ (reference sequence). V lost 5 bases and J lost 8, with 12 bases in between. The CDR3 length is 12 residues. In DNA, the CDR3 is TGTGCCAGCAGCGCTAGAGACCACGGCTACACCTTC. Amino acids: CASSARDHGYTF.

In its sample, this clonotype was seen many times. The chain uses TRBV4-1 and TRBJ2-5, with D hard to call. Per germline, CDR1 MGHRA and CDR2 YSYEKL. With 8 bases removed from V and 5 bases from J, the gap between germline ends came to 9 bases. The CDR3 runs 11 residues. CDR3 DNA: TGCGCCAGCTTCAACGGGGAGACCCAGTACTTC. Translated, it gives CASFNGETQYF.